This entry concerns a single TCR beta chain. Its antigen is still unknown. The sample comes from a study of OX40 agonist ivuxolimab in advanced cancers. On the study more broadly: Participants averaged 60 years of age (range about 23 to 80) and were under 90% male. Three individuals attained partial responses, comprising one hepatocellular carcinoma case and two cutaneous melanoma cases. Findings and caveats of the study: Clones of CD4+ and CD8+ blood T cells grew by week 6 at doses of 0.1 to 3.0 mg/kg.

Only in-frame clones appear in the TCRdb table, and some are missing; sequencing was by immunoSEQ multiplex PCR. The table lists 40,000 to 55,000 clones, just under 95% of them singletons, with approximately 14% in the top ten. The CDR3 loop spans 11 amino acids. Looked up from germline, CDR1 is SGHTA and CDR2 is FQGNSA. V lost 4 bases, J lost 7 bases, and 8 bases lay in between. Patients with a history of autoimmune disease or on systemic immunosuppression were excluded. The chain links TRBV7-2 to TRBJ2-7; no definite D call. Material: CD4+ or CD8+ T cells sorted from blood, obtained in a trial of the OX40 agonist ivuxolimab. The receptor comes from an adult with an advanced solid tumor such as melanoma, head and neck, liver or kidney cancer. CDR3 DNA sequence: TGTGCCAGCAGCTCCACGTGGGAGCAGTACTTC. Protein sequence: CASSSTWEQYF.